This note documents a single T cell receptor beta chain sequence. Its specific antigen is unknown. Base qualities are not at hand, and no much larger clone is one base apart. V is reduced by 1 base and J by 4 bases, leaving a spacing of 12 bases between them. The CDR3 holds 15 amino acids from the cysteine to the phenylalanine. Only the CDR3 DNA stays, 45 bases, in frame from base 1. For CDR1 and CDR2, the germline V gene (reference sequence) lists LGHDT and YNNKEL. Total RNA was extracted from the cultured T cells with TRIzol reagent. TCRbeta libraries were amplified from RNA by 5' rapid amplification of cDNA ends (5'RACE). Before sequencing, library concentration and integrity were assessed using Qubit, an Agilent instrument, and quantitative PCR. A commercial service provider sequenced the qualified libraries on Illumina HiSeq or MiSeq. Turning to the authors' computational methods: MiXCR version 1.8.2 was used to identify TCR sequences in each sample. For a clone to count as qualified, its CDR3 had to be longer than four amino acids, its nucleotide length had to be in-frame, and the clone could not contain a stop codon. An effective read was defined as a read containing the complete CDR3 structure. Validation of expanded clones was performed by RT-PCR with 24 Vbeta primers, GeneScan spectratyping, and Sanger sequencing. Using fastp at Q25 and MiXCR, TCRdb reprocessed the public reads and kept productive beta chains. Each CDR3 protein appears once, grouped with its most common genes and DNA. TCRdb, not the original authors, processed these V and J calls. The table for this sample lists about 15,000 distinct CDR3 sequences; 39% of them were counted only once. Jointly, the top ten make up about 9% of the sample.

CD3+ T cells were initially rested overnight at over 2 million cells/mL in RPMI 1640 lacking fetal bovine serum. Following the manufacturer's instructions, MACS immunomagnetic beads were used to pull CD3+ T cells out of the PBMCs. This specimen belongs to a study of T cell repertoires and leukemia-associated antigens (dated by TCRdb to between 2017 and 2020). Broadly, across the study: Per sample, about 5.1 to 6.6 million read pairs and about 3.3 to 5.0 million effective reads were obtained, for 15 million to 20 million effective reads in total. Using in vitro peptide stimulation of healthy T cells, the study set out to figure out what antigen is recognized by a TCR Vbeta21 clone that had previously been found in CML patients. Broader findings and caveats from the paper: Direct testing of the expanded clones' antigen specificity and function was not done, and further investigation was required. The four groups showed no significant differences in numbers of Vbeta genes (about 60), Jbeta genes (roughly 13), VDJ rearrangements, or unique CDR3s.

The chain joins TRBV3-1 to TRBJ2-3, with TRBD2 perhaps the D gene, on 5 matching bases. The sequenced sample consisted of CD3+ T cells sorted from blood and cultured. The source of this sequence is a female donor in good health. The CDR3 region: CASSQVGSSSDTQYF. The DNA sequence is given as TGTGCCAGCAGCCAAGTGGGGTCTAGCTCAGATACGCAGTATTTT.